These 23 T cell receptor beta chains were sequenced from one sample in a study of pediatric ulcerative colitis. Measured with immunoSEQ multiplex PCR; TCRdb has only the in-frame clones, and not every one. The repertoire has around 65,000 clones, around 80% of them found once; the top ten carry roughly 5.2%. Sequencing was performed on blood. The origin of the receptors is a boy aged 5 to 17 with moderate ulcerative colitis.

The chain recombines TRBV7-3 with TRBJ1-3; weak D call: TRBD1 (6 bases). The CDR3 has 15 residues. CDR1 is SGHTA and CDR2 is FQGTGA in the germline V gene. V was clipped by 3 bases and J by 8 bases, with 17 bases between them. CDR3 in DNA: TGTGCCAGCAGCTTCGGAATAGGGGCAGGGGACACCATATATTTT. It specifies CASSFGIGAGDTIYF.

The J gene is TRBJ2-3, the V gene TRBV5-8; 11 bases match TRBD2. V shed 0 bases, J shed 3 bases, and the junction held 3 bases outside the gene matches. The CDR3 extends over 16 amino acids. Germline V CDR1 and CDR2: SGHTS, YDEGEE. The CDR3, as DNA: TGTGCCAGCAGCTTGGGCCCTAGCGGGAGGACAGATACGCAGTATTTT. It is translated as CASSLGPSGRTDTQYF.

J is TRBJ2-5 and V is TRBV2; D gene ambiguous. V was cut by 0 bases and J by 4 bases, with 9 bases left in between. Germline CDR1 and CDR2: SNHLY and FYNNEI. This CDR3 is built from 14 residues. CDR3 nucleotide sequence: TGTGCCAGCAGTGAAGCGCAAGGTAGAGAGACCCAGTACTTC. Translated, it gives CASSEAQGRETQYF. The variable domain in full, completed from reference TRBV2 and TRBJ2-5, reads EPEVTQTPSHQVTQMGQEVILRCVPISNHLYFYWYRQILGQKVEFLVSFYNNEISEKSEIFDDQFSVERPDGSNFTLKIRSTKLEDSAMYFCASSEAQGRETQYFGPGTRLLVL.

This sequence joins TRBV5-1 and TRBJ1-4; no clear D. Between the trimmed V and J ends, which lost 0 bases and 3 bases, there was a span of 9 bases. Germline V gives CDR1 SGHRS, CDR2 YFSETQ. The CDR3 is 15 amino acids. The CDR3 loop reads CASSLEGIANEKLFF. CDR3 nucleotide sequence: TGCGCCAGCAGCTTGGAAGGGATTGCTAATGAAAAACTGTTTTTT.

J is TRBJ1-6 and V is TRBV27, with D maybe TRBD1 (5 bases). Trimming pared 1 base from V and 6 bases from J, leaving 10 bases between. Germline V gene lookup returns CDR1 MNHEY and CDR2 SMNVEV (reference sequence). The CDR3 has 15 amino acids. The CDR3 here is CASSLFTGANSPLHF. As DNA, the CDR3 is TGTGCCAGCAGTTTATTTACAGGCGCTAATTCACCCCTCCACTTT.

The chain couples TRBV4-1 to TRBJ2-3, with 10 bases matching TRBD2. From germline, CDR1 is MGHRA and CDR2 YSYEKL. This CDR3 spans 18 amino acids. V lost 6 bases and J lost 1; bases outside the gene matches: 13. DNA for the CDR3: TGCGCCAGCAGTCTAGTCCCTAGCGGGGGTGCTCGCACAGATACGCAGTATTTT. Translation gives CASSLVPSGGARTDTQYF.

The chain couples TRBV7-6 to TRBJ2-5, with no clear D. V gave up 6 bases and J gave up 5 bases, with 4 bases separating them. The CDR3 contains 10 residues. Looked up from germline, CDR1 is SGHVS and CDR2 is FNYEAQ. CDR3 bases: TGTGCCAGCAGTATGGAGACCCAGTACTTC. Encoded protein: CASSMETQYF.

The rearrangement joins TRBV9 to TRBJ2-4; D might be TRBD1 or TRBD2, each matching 6 bases. CDR1 is SGDLS and CDR2 is YYNGEE in the germline V gene. There are 14 residues in the CDR3. The germline V and J ends were trimmed by 4 bases and 6 bases, with 14 bases remaining between them. The CDR3 bases are TGTGCCAGCAGCCCTCGGGGGCGAAGAAACATTCAGTACTTC. As protein: CASSPRGRRNIQYF.

The chain has TRBV6-1 and TRBJ1-2; 8 bases fit TRBD1. CDR1 is MNHNS and CDR2 is SASEGT in the germline V gene. The V segment lost 2 bases and the J segment 7 bases; nucleotides outside the gene matches: 9. This CDR3 has 15 residues. The CDR3 region is CASSEFRGPQGGYTF. The DNA for the CDR3 is TGTGCCAGCAGTGAATTCAGGGGGCCTCAAGGTGGCTACACCTTC.

J is TRBJ2-4 and V is TRBV6-5, with TRBD1 identical over 10 bases. Germline CDR1 and CDR2: MNHEY and SVGAGI. The CDR3 has 15 amino acids. After removal of 6 bases from V and 9 bases from J, the junction contained 11 bases not matched to a gene. The chain's CDR3 is CASSRTGTGVGIQYF. The CDR3 bases are TGTGCCAGCAGCCGAACCGGGACAGGGGTTGGCATTCAGTACTTC.

This clone was observed a few times. J is TRBJ2-3 and V is TRBV5-1; the D is unclear. Trimming took 0 bases from V and 5 from J, leaving 16 bases between them. This CDR3 has 16 residues. Germline V gene sequence: CDR1 SGHRS, CDR2 YFSETQ. The CDR3 region has the DNA TGCGCCAGCAGCTTGGAACTGTTGGTTGGTGAAGATACGCAGTATTTT. It specifies CASSLELLVGEDTQYF.

The chain joins TRBV30 to TRBJ2-4; D might be TRBD1 (5 bases). The CDR3 loop spans 11 amino acids. Trimming removed 6 bases from V and 9 bases from J, with 12 bases in between. Looked up from germline, CDR1 is GTSNPN and CDR2 is SVGIG (reference sequence). CDR3 amino acids: CACTRRGIQYF. For the CDR3, the DNA is TGTGCCTGTACCCGAAGGGGCATTCAGTACTTC.

This chain joins TRBV25-1 and TRBJ1-2; no reliable D call. Germline V gene sequence: CDR1 MGHDK, CDR2 SYGVNS. This CDR3 is built from 13 residues. Trimming removed 1 base from V and 2 bases from J, with 5 bases in between. The CDR3 nucleotides are TGTGCCAGCAGTGAATCGATAAACTATGGCTACACCTTC. Encoded protein: CASSESINYGYTF.

The chain is built from TRBV6-5 and TRBJ2-5, with D maybe TRBD2 (7 bases). The CDR3 consists of 16 residues. Germline V gene lookup returns CDR1 MNHEY and CDR2 SVGAGI. Trimming took 2 bases from V and 4 from J, leaving 17 bases between them. In DNA, the CDR3 is TGTGCCAGCAGTTACGGGGGGGCAGGGGTCGGAGAGACCCAGTACTTC. This sequence encodes CASSYGGAGVGETQYF.

This clone has just a few counts. The V gene is TRBV5-4, the J gene TRBJ1-6, with a possible D match to TRBD1 (5 bases). The V end was cut by 0 bases, the J end by 7 bases, with 14 bases between. Germline V gene sequence: CDR1 SGHNT, CDR2 YYREEE (reference sequence). The CDR3 loop spans 16 amino acids. CDR3 coding DNA: TGTGCCAGCAGCTTGGTACCGACAGTCAAAAATTCACCCCTCCACTTT. Protein: CASSLVPTVKNSPLHF.

The chain is built from TRBV5-4 and TRBJ1-2, with 7 nucleotides matching TRBD1. The CDR3 length is 14 residues. From germline, CDR1 is SGHNT and CDR2 YYREEE (reference sequence). V lost 0 bases to trimming and J lost 2 bases; unmatched junction nucleotides: 1. The CDR3 loop reads CASSLEGQNYGYTF. The CDR3 DNA is TGTGCCAGCAGCTTGGAGGGACAGAACTATGGCTACACCTTC. Full variable domain (missing parts from reference TRBV5-4 and TRBJ1-2): ETGVTQSPTHLIKTRGQQVTLRCSSQSGHNTVSWYQQALGQGPQFIFQYYREEENGRGNFPPRFSGLQFPNYSSELNVNALELDDSALYLCASSLEGQNYGYTFGSGTRLTVV.

The rearrangement links TRBV19 to TRBJ1-1; the D gene is possibly TRBD1 (5 bases). This CDR3 is 15 amino acids long. Trimming left V 3 bases short and J 5 bases short, with 16 bases between. Germline CDR1 is LNHDA and CDR2 is SQIVND (reference sequence). CDR3 bases: TGTGCCAGTAGTATTAAACCGGGGCCGAGTACTGAAGCTTTCTTT. This translates into CASSIKPGPSTEAFF. The full variable domain, with the rest looked up from reference TRBV19 and TRBJ1-1, is DGGITQSPKYLFRKEGQNVTLSCEQNLNHDAMYWYRQDPGQGLRLIYYSQIVNDFQKGDIAEGYSVSREKKESFPLTVTSAQKNPTAFYLCASSIKPGPSTEAFFGQGTRLTVV.

The V and J genes are TRBV5-1 and TRBJ2-5; D perhaps matches TRBD2 (7 bases). This CDR3 comprises 16 residues. The germline V gene has CDR1 SGHRS and CDR2 YFSETQ. Trimming pared 2 bases from V and 8 bases from J, leaving 22 bases between. CDR3 DNA: TGCGCCAGCAGCTTAAACCGGGACTACCAAGGGGGTACCCAGTACTTC. As protein: CASSLNRDYQGGTQYF.

The CDR3 nucleotides are TGTGCCAGCAGCCGCGCGTCGGGGGCCTACGGCTACACCTTC. Amino acids: CASSRASGAYGYTF. V gene TRBV7-2 combines with J gene TRBJ1-2, with D perhaps matching TRBD1 (6 bases). Germline CDR1 and CDR2: SGHTA and FQGNSA. V was pared by 5 bases and J by 8 bases, with 18 bases between. This CDR3 spans 14 amino acids.

This rearrangement joins TRBV7-2 to TRBJ2-7; TRBD2 matches at 14 bases. The CDR3 loop spans 15 amino acids. Germline assignment: CDR1 SGHTA and CDR2 FQGNSA. V lost 5 bases to trimming and J lost 5 bases; unmatched junction nucleotides: 5. CDR3: CASSRKGLAGDEQYF. The DNA for the CDR3 is TGTGCCAGCAGCCGAAAGGGACTAGCGGGGGACGAGCAGTACTTC. Variable domain in full (rest from reference TRBV7-2 and TRBJ2-7): GAGVSQSPSNKVTEKGKDVELRCDPISGHTALYWYRQSLGQGLEFLIYFQGNSAPDKSGLPSDRFSAERTGGSVSTLTIQRTQQEDSAVYLCASSRKGLAGDEQYFGPGTRLTVT.

This chain joins TRBV5-1 and TRBJ1-1; no reliable D call. The germline gives CDR1 SGHRS, CDR2 YFSETQ. Trimming stripped 0 bases from V and 1 base from J, with 7 bases between. The CDR3 extends over 14 amino acids. CDR3 residues: CASSLAGPNTEAFF. As DNA, the CDR3 is TGCGCCAGCAGCTTGGCCGGCCCGAACACTGAAGCTTTCTTT.

The chain joins TRBV5-4 to TRBJ2-7; the D gene is possibly TRBD2 (5 bases). Germline V gene sequence: CDR1 SGHNT, CDR2 YYREEE (reference sequence). The CDR3 length is 14 residues. Deletions cut 5 bases from V and 5 bases from J, with 17 bases between. CDR3 DNA sequence: TGTGCCAGCAGAGCTGGACTCGCCGGGGACGAGCAGTACTTC. As protein: CASRAGLAGDEQYF.

This chain links TRBV7-9 with TRBJ1-1; 9 nucleotides match TRBD1. The V gene end was trimmed by 5 bases and the J gene end by 8 bases; junction bases not matched to a gene: 18. CDR1 and CDR2 (germline): SEHNR, FQNEAQ (reference sequence). CDR3 length equals 17 residues. This CDR3 reads CASSNAVGDTGGGEAFF. Here the CDR3 DNA reads TGTGCCAGCAGCAACGCGGTAGGTGATACAGGGGGCGGCGAAGCTTTCTTT.